This T cell receptor beta chain is drawn from a study of blood T cell repertoires in COVID-19. Study background: Spain, Italy and the United States supplied samples that represented acute and convalescent COVID-19.

Assay: immunoSEQ multiplex PCR; the TCRdb copy retains only in-frame clones and omits some. The sample has about 38,000 clones, roughly 89% seen once. CDR3 length: 13 residues. Germline V lookup: CDR1 SGHTA, CDR2 FQGNSA. Trimming shortened V by 3 bases and J by 8 bases, and 13 bases separated the two germline ends. The source is a man aged 55-75 years with active or convalescent COVID-19. The chain employs TRBV7-2 and TRBJ2-5; possibly TRBD1 for D (5 bases). Input material: peripheral blood. The CDR3 DNA is TGTGCCAGCAGCTTGCTAGACAGAGGAACCCAGTACTTC. It yields the protein CASSLLDRGTQYF.